A single sample gave rise to the 27 T cell receptor beta chains below, sequenced in a study of post-analysis software for immune sequencing data. Findings and caveats of the study: Patients used five TRBV segments, including TRBV5-6, TRBV5-1 and TRBV20-1, more often than controls.

No antigen has been assigned to these receptors. TCR beta libraries were prepared from cDNA with unique molecular identifiers. Each CDR3 protein is one row after TCRdb ran MiXCR on the PCR reads. The sample records more than 500,000 distinct CDR3 sequences, around 34% being singletons. Sequencing was performed on blood. Receptors were obtained from a girl aged 2-17 years with multiple sclerosis.

J is TRBJ1-6 and V is TRBV28; no firm D call. The germline V and J ends were trimmed by 7 bases and 7 bases, with 20 bases remaining between them. This CDR3 has 16 residues. The germline V gene has CDR1 MDHEN and CDR2 SYDVKM. CDR3 sequence (DNA): TGTGCCAGCATCCCCCGGCCGGGAACGAGAAATTCACCCCTCCACTTT. Its protein is CASIPRPGTRNSPLHF.

This clonotype was seen a handful of times. This chain uses TRBV25-1 with TRBJ1-2; 7 bases map to TRBD1. Trimming took 1 base from V and 8 from J; bases not matched to a gene: 16. The CDR3 sequence is 17 residues long. Germline CDR1 is MGHDK and CDR2 is SYGVNS. The CDR3 DNA follows: TGTGCCAGCAGTGAATGGGTACAGGGGCCGGAATTGGGCGGCTACACCTTC. It translates to CASSEWVQGPELGGYTF.

This clonotype was observed a few times. V and J are TRBV20-1 and TRBJ1-2, with 7 nucleotides matching TRBD1. Germline V CDR1 and CDR2: DFQATT, SNEGSKA (reference sequence). There are 14 residues in the CDR3. With V trimmed by 0 bases and J by 4 bases, 5 bases remained unmatched. The CDR3 DNA follows: TGCAGTGCTAGAGAGGGAGACAGGGTCTATGGCTACACCTTC. Translated, it gives CSAREGDRVYGYTF.

This chain uses TRBV4-1 with TRBJ2-1; 7 bases agree with TRBD1. Trimming took 8 bases from V and 4 from J; bases not matched to a gene: 11. Germline CDR1 and CDR2: MGHRA and YSYEKL. The CDR3 runs 15 residues. The CDR3 reads CASGRPGTEYNEQFF. The CDR3 DNA reads as TGCGCCAGCGGCCGACCCGGGACAGAGTACAATGAGCAGTTCTTC.

V is TRBV9 and J is TRBJ2-1, with 9 bases fitting TRBD2. In germline, CDR1 is SGDLS, CDR2 YYNGEE. The V segment lost 3 bases and the J segment 8 bases; nucleotides outside the gene matches: 12. This CDR3 contains 16 residues. The CDR3 DNA follows: TGTGCCAGCAGCGCCCGTAGCGGGAGAGTGGGTGATGAGCAGTTCTTC. It yields the protein CASSARSGRVGDEQFF.

This clonotype was picked up a small number of times. J is TRBJ2-5 and V is TRBV29-1, with 8 bases that match TRBD2. This CDR3 spans 16 amino acids. V was clipped by 0 bases and J by 1 base; unmatched bases: 7. In germline, CDR1 is SQVTM, CDR2 ANQGSEA. The CDR3 bases are TGCAGCGTTGAAGATGTGGGTAGCGGGGTCCAAGAGACCCAGTACTTC. Translated, it gives CSVEDVGSGVQETQYF.

The chain uses TRBV27 and TRBJ1-5; no reliable D call. V was clipped by 3 bases and J by 3 bases, with 9 bases between them. CDR3 length: 14 residues. Germline V gene sequence: CDR1 MNHEY, CDR2 SMNVEV (reference sequence). Here the CDR3 reads CASSFVPVNQPQHF. The CDR3 DNA reads TGTGCCAGCAGTTTTGTCCCGGTCAATCAGCCCCAGCATTTT.

The CDR3 sequence is CASMPLDRRGGEQYF. CDR3 in DNA: TGTGCCAGCATGCCCTTAGACAGGAGGGGGGGAGAGCAGTACTTC. The chain has TRBV27 and TRBJ2-7, with D possibly TRBD2 on 7 matching bases. This CDR3 is built from 15 residues. Between the trimmed V and J ends, which lost 7 bases and 7 bases, there was a span of 23 bases. In germline, CDR1 is MNHEY, CDR2 SMNVEV (reference sequence).

V and J are TRBV7-2 and TRBJ2-5; TRBD2 aligns across 7 bases. Germline loops: CDR1 SGHTA, CDR2 FQGNSA. J gave up 2 bases and V 3 bases, and 6 bases lay outside the gene matches. The CDR3 consists of 15 residues. Written as DNA, the CDR3 is TGTGCCAGCAGCTTGCGGGGGTGGGATCAAGAGACCCAGTACTTC. Translating gives CASSLRGWDQETQYF.

This clonotype was seen more than once but under ten times. J is TRBJ2-7 and V is TRBV20-1; 10 bases agree with TRBD2. CDR3 length: 14 amino acids. Trimming at V came to 3 bases and at J to 6 bases, leaving 8 bases not matched to a gene. The germline gives CDR1 DFQATT, CDR2 SNEGSKA (reference sequence). This CDR3 reads CSASYLAGAGEQYF. CDR3 DNA sequence: TGCAGTGCTAGTTATCTAGCGGGGGCCGGCGAGCAGTACTTC.

This rearrangement joins TRBV20-1 to TRBJ2-1, with 8 bases identical to TRBD1. The germline V gene has CDR1 DFQATT and CDR2 SNEGSKA (reference sequence). Germline trimming cut 1 base from V and 9 bases from J; bases unmatched to any gene: 11. The length of the CDR3 is 15 residues. The CDR3 here is CSARGDRGKVFEQFF. The CDR3 coding sequence is TGCAGTGCTAGAGGAGACAGGGGTAAGGTTTTTGAGCAGTTCTTC.

This clonotype was picked up a small number of times. The J gene is TRBJ2-1, the V gene TRBV4-1; D is undetermined. This CDR3 comprises 16 residues. The germline V and J ends were trimmed by 4 bases and 0 bases, with 13 bases remaining between them. The germline V gene has CDR1 MGHRA and CDR2 YSYEKL. CDR3 bases: TGCGCCAGCAGCCGTGGAAGTGCTGGCTCCTACAATGAGCAGTTCTTC. Translated: CASSRGSAGSYNEQFF.

This sequence joins TRBV12-3 or TRBV12-4 and TRBJ2-7, with D perhaps matching TRBD1 or TRBD2 (5 bases each). This CDR3 is built from 14 residues. Trimming took off 7 bases at V and 2 bases at J, with 15 bases between the two ends. CDR3 region: CASNPGTAPYEQYF. CDR3 DNA sequence: TGTGCCAGCAACCCCGGGACGGCTCCCTACGAGCAGTACTTC.

The chain has TRBV29-1 and TRBJ1-5, with 7 bases aligning to TRBD1. This CDR3 has 14 amino acids. Germline CDR1 reads SQVTM; CDR2 reads ANQGSEA. Unmatched junction bases numbered 9, after V lost 3 bases and J lost 7 bases. This CDR3 is CSVDHGQVKQPQHF. The DNA for the CDR3 is TGCAGCGTTGACCATGGACAGGTAAAACAGCCCCAGCATTTT.

The V call is TRBV28, the J call TRBJ1-2; D is uncertain. Germline values: CDR1 MDHEN, CDR2 SYDVKM. Trimming took off 3 bases at V and 3 bases at J, with 5 bases between the two ends. This CDR3 comprises 12 residues. DNA of the CDR3: TGTGCCAGCAGTTTGAATGACTATGGCTACACCTTC. It is translated as CASSLNDYGYTF.

This chain connects TRBV4-2 to TRBJ1-1; D unresolved. Germline V gene data show CDR1 as LGHNA and CDR2 as YNFKEQ. The ends were cut back, 0 bases at V and 1 base at J, with 6 bases in the middle. The CDR3 extends over 14 amino acids. The CDR3 DNA reads TGTGCCAGCAGCCAAGAAAGGACGAACACTGAAGCTTTCTTT. Protein product: CASSQERTNTEAFF.

The chain recombines TRBV9 with TRBJ2-5; 10 bases align to TRBD1. Losses at the gene ends were 3 bases for V and 2 bases for J; bases not matched to a gene: 13. The CDR3 covers 18 residues. The germline V gene encodes CDR1 SGDLS and CDR2 YYNGEE. The CDR3: CASSDPRDRGGVQETQYF. As DNA, the CDR3 is TGTGCCAGCAGCGATCCCCGGGACAGGGGAGGTGTACAAGAGACCCAGTACTTC.

This clonotype was detected only a few times. The chain uses TRBV6-1 and TRBJ1-4, with a weak D call TRBD1 (6 bases). Trimming removed 6 bases from V and 8 bases from J, with 13 bases in between. Germline-derived CDR1 and CDR2 are MNHNS and SASEGT. The CDR3 loop spans 13 amino acids. The chain's CDR3 is CASSLGTSEKLFF. The CDR3 DNA follows: TGTGCCAGCAGCCTAGGGACATCCGAAAAACTGTTTTTT.

V is TRBV5-1 and J is TRBJ2-4, with TRBD2 identical over 14 bases. The end of the DNA fits TRBJ2-7 better, so the J call may be wrong. There are 16 residues in the CDR3. In germline, CDR1 is SGHRS, CDR2 YFSETQ. CDR3 nucleotides: TGCGCCAGCAGCGCCGGACTAGCGGGGGGATTCTACGAGCAGTACTTC. Its translation: CASSAGLAGGFYEQYF.

The CDR3 coding sequence is TGCGCCAGCAGCCAACCCCTCCGGGGCTCTGGAAACACCATATATTTT. This translates into CASSQPLRGSGNTIYF. The gene calls are TRBV4-1 and TRBJ1-3; no firm D call. This CDR3 has 16 residues. Looked up from germline, CDR1 is MGHRA and CDR2 is YSYEKL. The V end lost 2 bases, the J end lost 0 bases, and 11 bases lay between the germline ends.

V is TRBV5-1 and J is TRBJ2-5; TRBD2 might be the D (7 bases). This CDR3 has 15 amino acids. Germline V gene lookup returns CDR1 SGHRS and CDR2 YFSETQ. The germline V and J ends were trimmed by 2 bases and 4 bases, with 15 bases remaining between them. CDR3 protein: CASSLMGGPGETQYF. CDR3 sequence (DNA): TGCGCCAGCAGCTTAATGGGGGGGCCAGGAGAGACCCAGTACTTC.

The V and J genes are TRBV29-1 and TRBJ2-3; D unclear. Germline assignment: CDR1 SQVTM and CDR2 ANQGSEA. There are 14 residues in the CDR3. V was shortened by 4 bases and J by 0 bases, with 11 bases between the two germline ends. CDR3 loop: CSVVGRHSTDTQYF. In nucleotides, the CDR3 is TGCAGCGTTGTGGGTCGCCATAGCACAGATACGCAGTATTTT.

This clonotype occurred a few times. The chain links TRBV27 to TRBJ2-7, with 7 bases fitting TRBD1. The DNA end lines up better with TRBJ2-5; the J call may be wrong. Germline CDR1 is MNHEY and CDR2 is SMNVEV (reference sequence). The CDR3 loop spans 14 amino acids. In DNA, the CDR3 is TGTGCCAGCAGTCCCCGGACAGGCCGTTGGACCCAGTACTTC. It translates to CASSPRTGRWTQYF.

The genes are TRBV5-1 and TRBJ1-5; maybe TRBD1 (6 bases). The V gene lost 4 bases and the J gene lost 0 bases, with 11 bases spanning the gap. The CDR3 is 15 residues long. Germline V lookup: CDR1 SGHRS, CDR2 YFSETQ. The CDR3 coding sequence is TGCGCCAGCAGCCCGGCGGGGGCTAGCAATCAGCCCCAGCATTTT. This translates into CASSPAGASNQPQHF.

V is TRBV6-5 and J is TRBJ2-7; D is perhaps TRBD1 or TRBD2 (5 bases each). The J call is doubtful: the DNA matches TRBJ2-4 better. Looked up from germline, CDR1 is MNHEY and CDR2 is SVGAGI. The CDR3 runs 13 residues. CDR3 in amino acids: CASSRDGKNIQYF. The CDR3 nucleotides read TGTGCCAGCAGCCGGGACGGGAAAAACATTCAGTACTTC.

This clonotype was seen only a few times. The V and J genes are TRBV10-3 and TRBJ2-1; 10 nucleotides agree with TRBD1. V dropped 6 bases and J dropped 6; count of bases not matched to a gene: 5. Germline CDR1 is ENHRY and CDR2 is SYGVKD. The CDR3 has 14 residues. The CDR3 spells CAISRQGALNEQFF. The CDR3 DNA reads TGTGCCATCAGCCGACAGGGGGCCCTCAATGAGCAGTTCTTC.

This clonotype was observed a handful of times. One end of the junction is discordant with germline, which a read error may explain. CDR3 amino acids: CASSQEFNEQFF. The CDR3 DNA is TGTGCCAGCAGTCAAGAGTTTAATGAGCAGTTCTTC. The chain has TRBV14 and TRBJ2-1, with D uncertain. This CDR3 region has 12 residues. CDR1 is SGHDN and CDR2 is FVKESK in the germline V gene.